The T cell receptor (beta chain) described here comes from a study of early T cells in non-severe SARS-CoV-2 infection. Unique molecular identifiers were added to individual cDNA molecules. TCRdb processed the 5' RACE reads anew with MiXCR; each CDR3 protein has one entry. The sample shows fewer than 85,000 distinct CDR3 sequences, roughly 13% of them seen only once. V lost 2 bases and J lost 6, with 13 bases in between. Germline CDR1 reads KGHDR; CDR2 reads SFDVKD. The CDR3 consists of 15 residues. The chain recombines TRBV24-1 with TRBJ2-1, with D perhaps TRBD2 (7 bases). The sample taken for sequencing was whole blood. This receptor was taken from an adult who was a healthcare worker with PCR-confirmed SARS-CoV-2 infection or an uninfected control (not recorded which). In DNA, the CDR3 is TGTGCCACCAGTGATTCACGGGGAGGGGGCAATGAGCAGTTCTTC. It yields the protein CATSDSRGGGNEQFF.